This T cell receptor (beta chain) was observed in a study of post-analysis software for immune sequencing data (dated by TCRdb to between 2014 and 2017). Study-level background: The recorded disease courses included relapsing-remitting, secondary progressive and progressive-relapsing multiple sclerosis, and some patients had no subtype annotation. A subset of samples was prepared in parallel using single-end sample barcoding, then pooled and co-amplified after Illumina adapter ligation. The multiple sclerosis patient repertoires were compared with 11 previously published healthy control repertoires from donors aged roughly 6 to 25 years.

Comment on this clonotype: It has no known antigen specificity. Per-nucleotide qualities are absent, and no much larger clonotype sits a single base away.

Libraries were built with PCR. These reads were obtained on an Illumina HiSeq 2500. Unique molecular identifiers were incorporated into TCR beta cDNA libraries to reduce PCR and sequencing biases. Some 500,000 cDNA molecules were obtained per 1 to 10 million input T cells, so each molecule approximated one T cell. The patient libraries were prepared and sequenced with the same protocol used for the earlier healthy control dataset. Samples belonging to the same batch were prepared together, multiplexed and sequenced on a shared HiSeq lane. Regarding the original processing steps: MIGEC was used to process the raw barcoded reads, and molecular identifier groups with only a single read were discarded before consensus assembly and CDR3 extraction. VDJtools was used for post-analysis of the clonotype tables, and diversity was normalized by down-sampling every dataset to the size of the smallest sample. To correct batch-related cross-sample contamination, repertoire overlap clustering matched CDR3 amino acid sequences but not nucleotide sequences. TCRdb took the public reads, trimmed them with fastp at Q25, ran MiXCR for clone calling and kept in-frame beta chains. For every CDR3 protein sequence, its rows merge into one entry that carries the most common genes and DNA. These V and J calls derive from TCRdb rather than the authors' analysis. Recorded for this sample are about 430,000 distinct CDR3 sequences; approximately 37% of them occurred a single time. 7.5% to 8.5% of the sample comes from the top ten.

Summary of the overall study and its limitations: Compared with controls, multiple sclerosis patients had significantly lower normalized Chao1 diversity, a finding suggesting substantial peripheral T-cell clonal expansion. The control group was slightly older than the multiple sclerosis patient group. Strong co-clustering of samples prepared in the same batch was shown by direct clustering with F measure, prompting a batch-effect correction. Patients showed significantly higher frequencies than controls for a handful of TRBV segments, among them TRBV5-6, TRBV5-1 and TRBV20-1.

The germline V gene (reference sequence) gives CDR1 as DFQATT and CDR2 as SNEGSKA. From cysteine to phenylalanine, the CDR3 is 14 amino acids long. Only CDR3 DNA remains: 42 bases, in frame from the first base. To demonstrate the VDJtools post-analysis software, TCR beta repertoires were profiled from the peripheral blood of about 14 young patients with multiple sclerosis. The multiple sclerosis patients were children and adolescents ranging in age from roughly 6 to 15 years. The sequence links TRBV20-1 to TRBJ2-1, with no confidently assigned D gene. Matching the DNA end better, TRBJ2-7 makes the J call doubtful. This clonotype was obtained from a girl aged 2 to 10 with multiple sclerosis. Sequencing input: blood. The CDR3 reads as follows: CSARDNKLPNEQYF. The nucleotide sequence reads TGCAGTGCTAGAGACAACAAGTTGCCCAATGAGCAGTACTTC.